This T cell receptor (beta chain) was profiled in a study of blood T cells in healthy people across ages (dated by TCRdb to the mid-2010s). Study-wide context: In model experiments, template switching captured roughly one uniquely barcoded TCR beta cDNA molecule for every two T cells. Two additional independent replicas of 1 million unique cDNA reads from the same blood draw were analyzed for two donors (one aged 18 to 30 and one aged 80 or older). Age-related changes in TCR beta repertoire diversity were measured in the study by deep sequencing normalized with unique cDNA molecular identifiers. Four age groups were formed from the donors: young (average about 15 years), middle-aged (around 41), aged (62) and long-lived (roughly 81). To avoid experimental bias, donors of different ages were randomly spread across the sequencing lanes. What the study reported, not specific to this receptor: Total diversity estimates from one million sequenced T cells were considered lower bounds and underestimates. The CMV infection status of donors was not known, potentially confounding age-related changes in expanded clonotypes. A strong correlation was found between observed TCR beta diversity and the percentage of naive T cells measured by flow cytometry. Bulk unsorted PBMC profiling prevented conclusive comparison of naive and antigen-experienced compartments. Observed TCR beta diversity per million T cells fell roughly linearly with age, and a significant reduction was already apparent by age roughly 40. Compared with the aged group, the long-lived group had more naive CD4+ T cells, fewer expanded clones and increased TCR diversity, suggesting age selection.

Libraries were prepared through 5' RACE. Reads for this sample came from an Illumina HiSeq 2500. A second roughly 7 to 11 cycle PCR used a sample-barcoded 5' primer and a J-beta primer mix. Each TCR beta cDNA molecule received a unique molecular identifier from a template-switch 5' adaptor carrying 12 random nucleotides. At least 2.5 million CDR3-containing paired-end reads were obtained from each sample. First-strand cDNA synthesis was performed from all RNA using the Mint cDNA synthesis kit, with priming by a TRBC-specific oligonucleotide. All cDNA was treated with uracil-DNA glycosylase and then went through a first 18-cycle PCR with the universal primers M1SS and BC2_uni_R. Turning to the authors' computational methods: Normalization of each sample was performed by random selection of 1 million high-quality reads, each carrying a distinct molecular identifier. Reads with shared molecular identifiers were discarded instead of being binned into consensus sequences. CDR3 identification, clonotype clustering and error correction used MiTCR with a Q25 quality threshold and the strictest error-elimination algorithm. A nonparametric unseen species model with Euler transformation was used to estimate lower-bound total TCR beta diversity. TCRdb reprocessed the public reads (quality trimming at Q25 with fastp, clone calling with MiXCR) and kept in-frame beta chains. Rows matching on CDR3 protein sequence are summarized as one entry with the most common DNA and genes. These V and J calls derive from TCRdb rather than the authors' analysis. Within this sample are about 1.1 million distinct CDR3 sequences, with 30% to 40% of them counted one time only. Around 12% of the sample belongs to the ten largest clones.

Comments on this clonotype: This clone's antigen is unknown. No much larger clone exists at a distance of one base, and base qualities are not known.

V sheds 7 bases and J sheds 7 bases, leaving 17 bases between their ends. CDR1 is given as PRHDT and CDR2 as FYEKMQ, both from the germline V gene (reference sequence). Counted from cysteine to phenylalanine, this CDR3 has 14 amino acids. The entry retains the CDR3 DNA only, 42 bases that are in frame from base 1. Donors were 40 or so systemically healthy Caucasian individuals from Russia aged about 6 to 100 years. Each donor gave about 9.8 milliliters of peripheral blood, drawn into EDTA-treated Vacutainer tubes. PBMCs were isolated by Ficoll-Paque density-gradient centrifugation, with at least 6 million obtained per sample. Trizol reagent was used to extract total RNA from PBMCs, with at least 5 micrograms per sample. The percentages of naive CD45RAhigh/CD27high T cells were determined by flow cytometry on a PBMC aliquot from every donor.

The chain was built from TRBV13 and TRBJ2-1; the D gene assignment is perhaps TRBD1 or TRBD2, with each matching 5 bases. The origin of this receptor is a man younger than 35 in good health. What was sequenced was blood. The DNA is TGTGCCAGCACGCTTAGCGACAGTGGTAATGAGCAGTTCTTC. This codes for CASTLSDSGNEQFF.